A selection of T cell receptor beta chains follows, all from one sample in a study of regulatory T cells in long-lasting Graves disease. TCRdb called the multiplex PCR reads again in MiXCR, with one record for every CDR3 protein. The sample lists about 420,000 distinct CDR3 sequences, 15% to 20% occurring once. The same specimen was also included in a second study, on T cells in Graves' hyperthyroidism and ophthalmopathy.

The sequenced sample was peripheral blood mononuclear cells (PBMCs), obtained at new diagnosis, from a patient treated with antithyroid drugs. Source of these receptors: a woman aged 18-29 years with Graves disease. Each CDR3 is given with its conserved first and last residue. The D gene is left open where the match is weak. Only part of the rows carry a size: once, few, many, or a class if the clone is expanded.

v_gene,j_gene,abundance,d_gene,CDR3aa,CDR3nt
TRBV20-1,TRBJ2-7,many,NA,CSAKTPEDYYEQYF,TGCAGTGCTAAAACCCCCGAAGACTATTACGAGCAGTACTTC
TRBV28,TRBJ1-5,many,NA,CASRGGGRFPNQPQHF,TGTGCCAGCAGGGGCGGGGGGAGGTTCCCCAATCAGCCCCAGCATTTT
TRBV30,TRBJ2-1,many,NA,CAWSPQVYYEQFF,TGTGCCTGGAGTCCCCAGGTTTACTATGAGCAGTTCTTC
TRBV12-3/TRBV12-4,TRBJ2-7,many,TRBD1,CASSSPDRGQYEQYF,TGTGCCAGCAGTTCACCGGACAGGGGGCAATACGAGCAGTACTTC
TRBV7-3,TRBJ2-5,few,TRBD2,CASSQLAGVEETQYF,TGTGCCAGCAGCCAACTAGCGGGAGTTGAGGAGACCCAGTACTTC
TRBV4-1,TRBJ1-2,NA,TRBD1,CASSHRDRETCTF,TGCGCCAGCAGCCACCGGGACAGGGAGACTTGCACCTTC
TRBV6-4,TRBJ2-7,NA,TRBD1,CASKPGTGEQYF,TGTGCCAGCAAGCCCGGGACAGGCGAGCAGTACTTC
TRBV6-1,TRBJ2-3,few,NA,CASRLGGGPDTQYF,TGTGCCAGCCGATTAGGGGGGGGCCCGGATACGCAGTATTTT
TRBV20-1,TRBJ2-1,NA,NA,CSARDPYGQNSYNEQFF,TGCAGTGCTAGAGACCCATATGGGCAGAACTCCTACAATGAGCAGTTCTTC
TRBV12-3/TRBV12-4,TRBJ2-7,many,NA,CASSFWGYEQYF,TGTGCCAGCAGTTTCTGGGGCTACGAGCAGTACTTC
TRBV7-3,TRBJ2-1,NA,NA,CASSTKRREPEQFF,TGTGCCAGCAGCACCAAACGGAGAGAGCCTGAGCAGTTCTTC
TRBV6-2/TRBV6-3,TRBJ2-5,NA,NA,CASSLRMVGQKQETQYF,TGTGCCAGCAGCCTCAGAATGGTAGGACAAAAACAAGAGACCCAGTACTTC
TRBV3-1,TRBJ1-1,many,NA,CASSQDSIAGRRTEAFF,TGTGCCAGCAGCCAAGATTCGATTGCAGGGAGAAGAACTGAAGCTTTCTTT
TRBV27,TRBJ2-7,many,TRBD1,CASHRGDRTYEQYF,TGTGCCAGCCACAGGGGGGACAGGACCTACGAGCAGTACTTC
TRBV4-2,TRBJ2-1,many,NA,CASSGVGPSSYNEQFF,TGTGCCAGCAGCGGGGTTGGCCCTAGCTCCTACAATGAGCAGTTCTTC
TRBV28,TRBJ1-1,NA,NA,CASSLFPRKSEAFF,TGTGCCAGCAGTTTATTCCCCCGGAAAAGTGAAGCTTTCTTT
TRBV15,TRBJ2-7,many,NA,CATSRVARGTTYEQYF,TGTGCCACCAGCAGAGTAGCGAGGGGTACCACCTACGAGCAGTACTTC
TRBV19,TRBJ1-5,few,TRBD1,CASSLMGVRTGGTNQPQHF,TGTGCCAGTAGTCTTATGGGAGTCCGGACAGGGGGGACTAATCAGCCCCAGCATTTT
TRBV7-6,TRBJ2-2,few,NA,CASSFGPGSNTGELFF,NA
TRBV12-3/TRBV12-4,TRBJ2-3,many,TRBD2,CASSLAGEASGGDTDTQYF,TGTGCCAGCAGTTTAGCGGGTGAGGCTAGCGGGGGAGACACAGATACGCAGTATTTT
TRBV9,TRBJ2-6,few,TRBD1,CASSSPPGGWANVLTF,TGTGCCAGCAGCTCTCCCCCAGGGGGCTGGGCCAACGTCCTGACTTTC
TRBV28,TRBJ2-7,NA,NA,CASRPTGSSYEQYF,TGTGCCAGCAGGCCCACAGGGAGCTCCTACGAGCAGTACTTC
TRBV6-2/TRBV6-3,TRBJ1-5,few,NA,CASSYFLRSGNTRGNQPQHF,TGTGCCAGCAGTTACTTCTTGAGGTCGGGTAACACCCGCGGCAATCAGCCCCAGCATTTT
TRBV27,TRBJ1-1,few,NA,CASRAPGGDTEAFF,TGTGCCAGCAGAGCTCCGGGCGGGGACACTGAAGCTTTCTTT
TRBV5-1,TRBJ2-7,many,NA,CASSLDDSYEQYF,TGCGCCAGCAGCTTGGACGACAGCTACGAGCAGTACTTC
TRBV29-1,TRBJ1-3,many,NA,CSVATSSGNTIYF,TGCAGCGTTGCAACGAGCTCTGGAAACACCATATATTTT
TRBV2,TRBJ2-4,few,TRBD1,CASSEDRGPPAKNIQYF,TGTGCCAGCAGTGAAGACAGGGGACCCCCTGCCAAAAACATTCAGTACTTC
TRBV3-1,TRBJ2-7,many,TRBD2,CASSQNLAGNYEQYF,TGTGCCAGCAGCCAGAACTTAGCGGGAAACTACGAGCAGTACTTC
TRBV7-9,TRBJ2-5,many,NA,CASSSNWAVKETQYF,TGTGCCAGCAGCTCTAATTGGGCGGTCAAAGAGACCCAGTACTTC
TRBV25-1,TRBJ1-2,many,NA,CASSRQGGSRGYTF,TGTGCCAGCAGCCGGCAGGGAGGTTCGCGTGGCTACACCTTC
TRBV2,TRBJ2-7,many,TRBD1,CASSADRGYEQYF,TGTGCCAGCAGTGCCGACAGGGGGTACGAGCAGTACTTC
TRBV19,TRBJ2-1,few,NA,CASRLGTYNEQFF,TGTGCCAGTAGGCTGGGGACGTACAATGAGCAGTTCTTC
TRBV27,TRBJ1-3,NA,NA,CASSYRMGGNTIYF,TGTGCCAGCAGTTATCGTATGGGGGGAAACACCATATATTTT
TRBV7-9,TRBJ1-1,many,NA,CASSPPGKWTEAFF,TGTGCCAGCAGCCCCCCGGGAAAATGGACTGAAGCTTTCTTT
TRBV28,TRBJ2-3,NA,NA,CASAPASTDTQYF,TGTGCCAGCGCCCCGGCTAGCACAGATACGCAGTATTTT
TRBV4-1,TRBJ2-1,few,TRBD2,CASSQTSGHNEQFF,TGCGCCAGCAGCCAGACTAGCGGGCACAATGAGCAGTTCTTC
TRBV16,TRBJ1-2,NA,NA,CASSNRGGYTF,TGTGCCAGCAGCAACCGGGGGGGCTACACCTTC